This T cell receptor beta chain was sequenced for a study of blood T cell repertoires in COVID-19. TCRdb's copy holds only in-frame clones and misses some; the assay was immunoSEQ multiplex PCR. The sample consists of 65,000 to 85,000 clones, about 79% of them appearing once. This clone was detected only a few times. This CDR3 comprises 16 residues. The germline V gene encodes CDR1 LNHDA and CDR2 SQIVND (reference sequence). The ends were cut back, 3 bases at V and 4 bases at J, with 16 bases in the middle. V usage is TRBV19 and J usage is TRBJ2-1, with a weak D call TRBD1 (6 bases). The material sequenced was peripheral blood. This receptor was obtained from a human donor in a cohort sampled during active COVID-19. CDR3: CASSMFLGQMYNEQFF. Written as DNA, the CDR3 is TGTGCCAGTAGTATGTTTCTTGGACAGATGTACAATGAGCAGTTCTTC.